This T cell receptor beta chain is from a study of blood T cells in healthy people across ages (dated by TCRdb to the mid-2010s). Regarding the study in general: In model experiments, template switching captured about one uniquely barcoded TCR beta cDNA molecule for every two T cells. The study measured age-related changes in TCR beta repertoire diversity using deep sequencing normalized with unique cDNA molecular identifiers. To avoid experimental bias, donors of different ages were spread randomly across the sequencing lanes. For two donors (one aged 18 to 30 and one aged 80 or older), the study analyzed two additional independent replicas of 1 million unique cDNA reads from the same blood draw. The donors were divided into four age groups: young (average around 15 years), middle-aged (roughly 40), aged (approximately 62) and long-lived (about 79).

Results and caveats for the whole study, not just this receptor: Estimates of total diversity based on one million sequenced T cells were considered lower bounds and underestimates. A strong correlation was found between observed TCR beta diversity and the percentage of naive T cells measured by flow cytometry. Conclusive comparison of naive and antigen-experienced compartments was prevented by the profiling of bulk unsorted PBMCs. Compared with the aged group, the long-lived group had more naive CD4+ T cells, fewer expanded clones and increased TCR diversity, suggesting age selection. Because donor CMV infection status was unknown, age-related changes in expanded clonotypes were potentially confounded. As age increased, observed TCR beta diversity per million T cells dropped in a roughly linear way, and a significant reduction was already evident by age approximately 40.

On this clonotype: The antigen this receptor binds is unknown. No per-base quality is available; no much larger clone lies one base away.

V drops 9 bases and J drops 6 bases, leaving 11 bases in between. Reading the germline V gene gives CDR1 KGHDR and CDR2 SFDVKD. The CDR3 goes from the cysteine to the phenylalanine over 12 residues. Here the CDR3 DNA is all that survives: 36 bases in frame from base 1. Systemically healthy Caucasian individuals from Russia, 35 to 40 in total and aged roughly 6 to 90 years, were included as donors. Approximately 9.3 milliliters of peripheral blood were collected from each donor into EDTA-treated Vacutainer tubes. Ficoll-Paque density-gradient centrifugation was used to isolate PBMCs, with at least 6 million obtained per sample. Total RNA, at least 5 micrograms per sample, was extracted from PBMCs with Trizol reagent. The percentages of naive CD45RAhigh/CD27high T cells were determined by flow cytometry on a PBMC aliquot from every donor. Preparation of the library involved 5' RACE. Sequencer: Illumina HiSeq 2500. A second roughly 7 to 12 cycle PCR used a sample-barcoded 5' primer and a J-beta primer mix. A template-switch 5' adaptor carrying 12 random nucleotides introduced a unique molecular identifier onto each TCR beta cDNA molecule. Each sample yielded at least 3 million CDR3-containing paired-end reads. First-strand cDNA synthesis was performed from all RNA using the Mint cDNA synthesis kit, with priming by a TRBC-specific oligonucleotide. After uracil-DNA glycosylase treatment, a first 18-cycle PCR used universal primers M1SS and BC2_uni_R on all cDNA. Turning to the authors' computational methods: Each sample was normalized by randomly selecting 1 million high-quality reads, each carrying a distinct molecular identifier. Instead of being binned into consensus sequences, reads that shared molecular identifiers were thrown out. MiTCR, run with a Q25 quality threshold and the strictest error-elimination algorithm, handled CDR3 identification, clonotype clustering and error correction. A nonparametric unseen species model using Euler transformation provided a lower-bound estimate of total TCR beta diversity. TCRdb ran its own pipeline on the public reads, namely fastp trimming at Q25 and MiXCR clone calling, and kept in-frame beta chains. Rows matching on CDR3 protein sequence are summarized as one entry with the most common DNA and genes. These V and J calls derive from TCRdb rather than the authors' analysis. This sample gives almost 1 million distinct CDR3 sequences in total; about 53% of them show up just once. The ten largest clones add up to around a fifth of the sample.

The receptor chain draws on TRBV24-1 and TRBJ2-1, with the D segment identity uncertain. The sample comprised blood. The source is a woman aged 60-70 years in good health. The DNA reads TGTGCCACCGGGCAGGACCCCAATGAGCAGTTCTTC. Translated, this gives CATGQDPNEQFF.